What follows are 3 T cell receptor beta chains derived from one specimen sequenced in a study of response to subunit inactivated influenza vaccine. From the RT-PCR reads, TCRdb called clonotypes with MiXCR, one entry per CDR3 protein. The top ten hold about an eighth of the sample, which has about 500,000 distinct CDR3 sequences, around 7.9% seen once. The source was PBMCs from blood, collected approximately 25 months after vaccination. These TCRs come from a man aged 50-75 years who received an inactivated influenza vaccine.

This clonotype was seen a few times. The chain has TRBV7-2 and TRBJ1-2; D possibly corresponds to TRBD1 (6 bases). The germline V gene has CDR1 SGHTA and CDR2 FQGNSA. The CDR3 consists of 16 residues. Trimming stripped 1 base from V and 8 bases from J, with 20 bases between. DNA for the CDR3: TGTGCCAGCAGCTTAGACTACGAACAGGGCTTAAGGGGCTACACCTTC. Residues: CASSLDYEQGLRGYTF.

This clonotype turned up a few times. The chain employs TRBV7-3 and TRBJ2-7, with D possibly TRBD2 on 6 matching bases. The germline gives CDR1 SGHTA, CDR2 FQGTGA. The length of the CDR3 is 15 residues. The V gene lost 0 bases and the J gene lost 0 bases, with 9 bases spanning the gap. CDR3 sequence (DNA): TGTGCCAGCAGCTTAACCGGGAGTAACTCCTACGAGCAGTACTTC. Encoded protein: CASSLTGSNSYEQYF.

This clonotype occurred a few times. The chain has TRBV4-3 and TRBJ2-7; 9 nucleotides agree with TRBD1. The CDR3 spans 16 residues. V lost 3 bases to trimming and J lost 6 bases; unmatched junction nucleotides: 12. CDR1 is LGHNA and CDR2 is YSLEER in the germline V gene. The CDR3 DNA reads as TGCGCCAGCAGCCAGCAATCACAGGGGGCAACCTCCGAGCAGTACTTC. Translated, it gives CASSQQSQGATSEQYF.